This TCR beta chain is from a study of blood T cell repertoires in COVID-19 (dated by TCRdb to about 2020). Turning to the overall study: Collaborator samples came from the United States, Italy and Spain and covered acute and convalescent phases of COVID-19. Deeply sampled blood TCRbeta repertoires from subjects exposed to, actively infected with, or recovered from COVID-19 were included in the dataset. The repertoires were released in a freely available public database meant as a resource for research on the immune response to SARS-CoV-2. The samples were drawn from the first 160 participants of the ongoing ImmuneRACE study and from 1,254 subjects provided by 6 global collaborators. The material from the prospective study consisted of cDNA or gDNA derived from T cells, B-cell-depleted T cells, or PBMCs. Where available, HLA class I and class II types were taken from metadata supplied by the sample provider and were not determined by assay-based typing. Sample metadata almost always included a de-identified subject ID, COVID-19 status, age in years and sex. Study-wide conclusions, independent of this receptor: The amount of clinical and demographic metadata varied by source and participant and was provided uncurated.

Participants in the prospective study were aged roughly 18 to 90 years, lived in 24 United States geographic areas, and enrolled through a virtual design. Cohort assignment in the prospective study relied on participant-reported clinical history from a screening survey and a study questionnaire. Recovered participants in ImmuneRACE Cohort 3 were defined by two consecutive negative NP/OP PCR tests, clearance by a healthcare professional, or resolution of symptoms. In the prospective study, mobile phlebotomists collected whole blood, serum and a nasopharyngeal or oropharyngeal swab from each participant. Prospective study participants could optionally give additional blood draws and questionnaires over an approximately two-month period. Before DNA extraction, prospective study blood samples were shipped either frozen or at room temperature. TCRbeta CDR3 regions were amplified from genomic DNA by means of the immunoSEQ Assay, a bias-controlled multiplex PCR. Per the authors' processing: Within the assay, amplification of reference gene primers was used to estimate how many nucleated cells each sample contained. To quantify the absolute abundance of each unique TCRbeta CDR3 rearrangement, sequence reads were collapsed and filtered. For each sample, productive Simpson clonality was calculated as the square root of Simpson's diversity index over productive rearrangements. Entries here come from immuneACCESS through TCRdb and include only in-frame sequences with V and J called. Some clones fail to appear in such tables; in the studies checked, an unresolved V gene covers under half of the shortfall, and the cause of the remainder is unknown. That table furnishes V, J and clone size, whereas the DNA furnished D and trimming. Present in this sample are 180,000 or so clones, about 80% of which were seen just once. The ten largest clones take up 6.5% to 9.5% of the sample.

As concerns this clone: Its antigen specificity is not known. No quality values exist for individual bases; no much larger clone is one base distant.

The V end loses 1 base and the J end loses 6 bases, and a stretch of 4 bases separates them. The CDR3 sequence holds 11 residues, the cysteine and phenylalanine included. The CDR3 DNA has 33 bases and is translated from base 1. According to the germline V gene (reference sequence), CDR1 reads LGHDT and CDR2 reads YNNKEL. The chain employs TRBV3-1 (or the pseudogene TRBV3-2) and TRBJ2-7; no D segment can be confidently identified. The sequencing input was PBMCs or T cells enriched from blood (not recorded which). This TCR came from a man aged 40-49 years who had recovered from COVID-19. CDR3 sequence: CASSQAREQYF. The nucleotide sequence is given as TGTGCCAGCAGCCAAGCGCGCGAGCAGTACTTC.